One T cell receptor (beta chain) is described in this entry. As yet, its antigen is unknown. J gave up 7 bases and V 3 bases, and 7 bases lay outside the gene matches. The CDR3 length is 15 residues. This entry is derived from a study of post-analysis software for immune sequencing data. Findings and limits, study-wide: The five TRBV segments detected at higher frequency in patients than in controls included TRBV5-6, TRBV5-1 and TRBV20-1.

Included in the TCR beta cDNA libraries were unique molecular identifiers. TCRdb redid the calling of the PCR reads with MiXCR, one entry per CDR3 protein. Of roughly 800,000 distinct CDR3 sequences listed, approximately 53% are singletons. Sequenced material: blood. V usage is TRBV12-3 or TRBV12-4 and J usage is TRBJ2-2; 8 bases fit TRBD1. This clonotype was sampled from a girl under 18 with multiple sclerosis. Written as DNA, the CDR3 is TGTGCCAGCAGTTTTGGACAGGGCCTTGGCGGGGAGCTGTTTTTT. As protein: CASSFGQGLGGELFF.